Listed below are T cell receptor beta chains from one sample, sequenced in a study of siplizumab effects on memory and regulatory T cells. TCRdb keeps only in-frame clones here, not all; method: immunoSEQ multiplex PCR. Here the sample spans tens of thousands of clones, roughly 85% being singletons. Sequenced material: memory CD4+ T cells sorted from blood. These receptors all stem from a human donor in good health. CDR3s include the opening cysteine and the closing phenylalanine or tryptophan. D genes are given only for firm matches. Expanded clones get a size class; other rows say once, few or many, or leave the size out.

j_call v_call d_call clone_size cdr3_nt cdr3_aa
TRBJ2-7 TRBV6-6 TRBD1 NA TGTGCCAGCAGTTACGGCCAGGGGGCGAAGGAGCAGTACTTC CASSYGQGAKEQYF
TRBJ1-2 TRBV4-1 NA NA TGCGCCAGCAGCCAAGACGGCCTCGGGGGCAACTATGGCTACACCTTC CASSQDGLGGNYGYTF
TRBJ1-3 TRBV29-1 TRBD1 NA TGCAGCGTTGTTTTATTCCAGGGGGTGACGGACACCATATATTTT CSVVLFQGVTDTIYF
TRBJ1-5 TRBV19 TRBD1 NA TGTGCCAGTAGTACCCTGGGACAGGGTTCAAATCAGCCCCAGCATTTT CASSTLGQGSNQPQHF
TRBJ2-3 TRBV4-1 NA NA TGCGCCAGCAGCCAAGGGGATATGGGTTTTCGGGGCACAGATACGCAGTATTTT CASSQGDMGFRGTDTQYF
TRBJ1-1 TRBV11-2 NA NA TGTGCCAGCAGCCATGGACGGGGCTTGGGCTCGGACACTGAAGCTTTCTTT CASSHGRGLGSDTEAFF
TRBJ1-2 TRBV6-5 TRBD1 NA TGTGCCAGCAGTTTCCAGGGGGCCGGGTATGGCTACACCTTC CASSFQGAGYGYTF
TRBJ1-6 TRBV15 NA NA TGTGCCACCAGCAGAGTGGCTAATTCACCCCTCCACTTT CATSRVANSPLHF
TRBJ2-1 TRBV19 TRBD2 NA TGTGCCAGTAGTAAGGACGCGGGAGGCAGCAATGAGCAGTTCTTC CASSKDAGGSNEQFF
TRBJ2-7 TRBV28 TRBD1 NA TGTGCCAGCAGTCTGGGACAGAGAGCATCCTACGAGCAGTACTTC CASSLGQRASYEQYF
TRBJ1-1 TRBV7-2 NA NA TGTGCCAGCAGCTTAGCTAGCATGAACACTGAAGCTTTCTTT CASSLASMNTEAFF
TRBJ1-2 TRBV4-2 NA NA TGTGCCAGCAGCCCCCGGGCGGGGGGCGACTATGGCTACACCTTC CASSPRAGGDYGYTF
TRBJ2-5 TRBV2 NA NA TGTGCCAGCAGAGAAACAGGGCCCCAAGAGACCCAGTACTTC CASRETGPQETQYF
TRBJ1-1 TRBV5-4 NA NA TGTGCCAGCAGCCCCAGGATGAACACTGAAGCTTTCTTT CASSPRMNTEAFF
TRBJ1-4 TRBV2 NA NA TGTGCCAGCGGAACGGGGTCAACTAATGAAAAACTGTTTTTT CASGTGSTNEKLFF
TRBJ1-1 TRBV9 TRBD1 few TGTGCCAGCAGCGTAGGGACAGGGAAAGCTTTCTTT CASSVGTGKAFF
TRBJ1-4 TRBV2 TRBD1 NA TGTGCCAGCAGTGATGTCCGGACAGGGAGTTTAGAAAAACTGTTTTTT CASSDVRTGSLEKLFF
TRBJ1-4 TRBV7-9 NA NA TGTGCCAGCAGCATACAGGAAAAACTGTTTTTT CASSIQEKLFF
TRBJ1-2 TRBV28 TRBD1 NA TGTGCCAGCAGTTCTAAGGGACAGCGACACTATGGCTACACCTTC CASSSKGQRHYGYTF
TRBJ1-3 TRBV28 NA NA TGTGCCAGCAGTTTTCTGGGTTCTGGAAACACCATATATTTT CASSFLGSGNTIYF
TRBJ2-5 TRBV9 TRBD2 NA TGTGCCAGCAGCGAGCTTAGCGGGAAGTCAGAGACCCAGTACTTC CASSELSGKSETQYF
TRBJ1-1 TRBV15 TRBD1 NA TGTGCCACCAGCGGCGACGGGACAGCGAACACTGAAGCTTTCTTT CATSGDGTANTEAFF
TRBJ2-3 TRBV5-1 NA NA TGCGCCAGCAGCTTGGCTAGGGTGGTGGTAGATCAGTATTTT CASSLARVVVDQYF
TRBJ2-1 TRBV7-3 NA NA TGTGCCAGCAGCCCAAACCGACCAAATGAGCAGTTCTTC CASSPNRPNEQFF
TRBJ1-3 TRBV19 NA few TGTGCCAGTACCTTCGGGGCACCTGGAAACACCATATATTTT CASTFGAPGNTIYF
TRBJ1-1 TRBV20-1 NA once TGCAGTGCCTTAAGGAACACTGAAGCTTTCTTT CSALRNTEAFF
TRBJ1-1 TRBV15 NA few TGTGCCACCAGCGCCCCAGGAACCATGAACACTGAAGCTTTCTTT CATSAPGTMNTEAFF
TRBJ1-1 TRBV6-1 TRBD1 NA TGTGCCAGCAAAGGACAGGGTGAGTGGACTGAAGCTTTCTTT CASKGQGEWTEAFF
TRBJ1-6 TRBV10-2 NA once TGCGCCGTTAAGGACTGGGAGGAAACATCCCCCCTCCACTTT CAVKDWEETSPLHF
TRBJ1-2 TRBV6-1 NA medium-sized TGTGCCAGCAGTGGACAACAGGGTAACTATGGCTACACCTTC CASSGQQGNYGYTF
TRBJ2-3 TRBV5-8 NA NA TGTGCCAGCAGCGTGGGTGGCCAGTCGGCGGATACGCAGTATTTT CASSVGGQSADTQYF
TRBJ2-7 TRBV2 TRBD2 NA TGTGCCAGCAGGCGGACTAGCGGATCCTACGAGCAGTACTTC CASRRTSGSYEQYF
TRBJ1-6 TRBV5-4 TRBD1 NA TGTGCCAGCAGCATAGCCGGGACAGGCAATTCACCCCTCCACTTT CASSIAGTGNSPLHF
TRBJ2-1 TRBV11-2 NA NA TGTGCCAGCAGCTTAGATCTCGTGTATGAGCAGTTCTTC CASSLDLVYEQFF
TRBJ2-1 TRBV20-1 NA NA TGCAGTGCTAGAGAACCCGATGAGCAGTTCTTC CSAREPDEQFF
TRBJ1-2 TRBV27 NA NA TGTGCCAGCAGTTCCCCTCTGAGGGGCACTGGCTACACCTTC CASSSPLRGTGYTF
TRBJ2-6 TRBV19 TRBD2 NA TGTGCCAGTAGTATTAGCGGGATCTCTGGGGCCAACGTCCTGACTTTC CASSISGISGANVLTF
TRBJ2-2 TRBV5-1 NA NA TGCGCCAGCAGCTTGGAAGGGACCGGGGAGCTGTTTTTT CASSLEGTGELFF
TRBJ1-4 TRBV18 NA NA TGTGCCAGCTCGGTCAGGGAGACTAATGAAAAACTGTTTTTT CASSVRETNEKLFF
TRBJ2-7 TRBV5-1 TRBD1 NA TGCGCCAGCAGCAACGGACAGGGAACGTACGAGCAGTACTTC CASSNGQGTYEQYF
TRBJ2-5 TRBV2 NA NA TGTGCCAGCAGCCCTAACAGTTACGAGACCCAGTACTTC CASSPNSYETQYF
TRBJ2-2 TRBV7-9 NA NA TGTGCCAGCAGCTTTAACAGGGACACCGGGGAGCTGTTTTTT CASSFNRDTGELFF
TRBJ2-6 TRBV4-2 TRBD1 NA TGTGCCAGCAGCCAAGGGACAGGGCGCACTGGGGCCAACGTCCTGACTTTC CASSQGTGRTGANVLTF
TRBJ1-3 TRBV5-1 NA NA TGCGCCAGCAGCTTGAATCAGGACACCATATATTTT CASSLNQDTIYF
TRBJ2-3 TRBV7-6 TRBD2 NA TGTGCCAGCAGCCTCCGCCCTTTAGCGGGGGGGCCAGATACGCAGTATTTT CASSLRPLAGGPDTQYF
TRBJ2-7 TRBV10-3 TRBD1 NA TGTGCCATCAGTGGAATCCGGGACAGAGAACCCTACGAGCAGTACTTC CAISGIRDREPYEQYF
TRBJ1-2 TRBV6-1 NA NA TGTGCCAGCAGTGGGAACTATGGCTACACCTTC CASSGNYGYTF